This passage covers 27 T cell receptor beta chains from one sample sequenced in a study of blood T cell repertoires in COVID-19. The protocol was immunoSEQ multiplex PCR, while the TCRdb copy is restricted to in-frame clones and leaves out a portion. Of some 170,000 clones in the sample, approximately 88% are singletons; the top ten hold about 1.6%. The sample taken for sequencing was peripheral blood. Receptors were obtained from a woman aged 45-60 years with acute or convalescent COVID-19.

The genes are TRBV30 and TRBJ2-2; TRBD1 is a possible D gene (6 bases). Trimming pared 4 bases from V and 7 bases from J, leaving 16 bases between. CDR1 and CDR2 from the germline V gene are GTSNPN and SVGIG (reference sequence). CDR3 length: 14 residues. CDR3 in amino acids: CAWTTGRSYGELFF. The CDR3 DNA is TGTGCCTGGACCACAGGGAGATCTTACGGGGAGCTGTTTTTT.

The gene calls are TRBV27 and TRBJ1-5, with 7 nucleotides matching TRBD1. Germline V lookup: CDR1 MNHEY, CDR2 SMNVEV (reference sequence). V lost 4 bases and J lost 2; bases outside the gene matches: 8. The CDR3 sequence is 16 residues long. CDR3 region: CASSSTLTGGNQPQHF. The DNA for the CDR3 is TGTGCCAGCAGTTCAACCCTAACAGGGGGCAATCAGCCCCAGCATTTT.

The chain couples TRBV7-3 to TRBJ1-6; 7 nucleotides match TRBD1. The CDR3 sequence is 14 residues long. The trim removed 4 bases at V and 7 bases at J, leaving 4 bases unmatched. Germline V gene data show CDR1 as SGHTA and CDR2 as FQGTGA. The CDR3 bases are TGTGCCAGCAGCTCCCGGACAGGAAATTCACCCCTCCACTTT. Amino acids: CASSSRTGNSPLHF.

The chain couples TRBV6-5 to TRBJ1-1; D is possibly TRBD1 (5 bases). Trimming took 2 bases from V and 4 from J, leaving 11 bases between them. Germline CDR1 is MNHEY and CDR2 is SVGAGI. The CDR3 loop spans 14 amino acids. The CDR3 DNA sequence: TGTGCCAGCAGTTACGAACGGGGGTCCACTGAAGCTTTCTTT. Translated: CASSYERGSTEAFF.

This chain connects TRBV6-5 to TRBJ1-2; D possibly corresponds to TRBD1 (5 bases). The germline V and J ends were trimmed by 7 bases and 7 bases, with 19 bases remaining between them. Looked up from germline, CDR1 is MNHEY and CDR2 is SVGAGI. The CDR3 has 14 residues. CDR3 nucleotides: TGTGCCAGCACCAAAGGGGCAGGGTCAGTTGGCTACACCTTC. Translating it yields CASTKGAGSVGYTF.

This clone came up once. Here the CDR3 reads CAWSSPGQGKGSEQYF. CDR3 sequence (DNA): TGTGCCTGGAGTTCACCGGGACAGGGGAAGGGTAGCGAGCAGTACTTC. V is TRBV30 and J is TRBJ2-7, with 10 nucleotides matching TRBD1. V shed 2 bases and J 6 bases; nucleotides not matched to a gene: 13. CDR3 size: 16 residues. Germline CDR1 is GTSNPN and CDR2 is SVGIG (reference sequence).

CDR3 amino acids: CASSPPVGRRSYNEQFF. The CDR3 coding sequence is TGTGCCAGCAGCCCACCGGTAGGGCGGAGGTCCTACAATGAGCAGTTCTTC. The gene calls are TRBV14 and TRBJ2-1, with D tentatively TRBD2 (5 bases). CDR1 and CDR2 from the germline V gene are SGHDN and FVKESK. V was shortened by 4 bases and J by 1 base, with 17 bases between the two germline ends. The CDR3 consists of 17 residues.

This chain joins TRBV7-2 and TRBJ2-1; no definite D call. There are 14 residues in the CDR3. Between the trimmed V and J ends, which lost 6 bases and 0 bases, there was a span of 9 bases. In germline, CDR1 is SGHTA, CDR2 FQGNSA. For the CDR3, the DNA is TGTGCCAGCAGGCCCCTTAGCTCCTACAATGAGCAGTTCTTC. Translating it yields CASRPLSSYNEQFF.

The chain recombines TRBV7-8 with TRBJ2-5; D not resolved. Germline V CDR1 and CDR2: SGHVS, FQNEAQ. There are 12 residues in the CDR3. V was pared by 5 bases and J by 6 bases, with 10 bases between. The CDR3 sequence: CASSPFVKTQYF. CDR3 DNA: TGTGCCAGCAGCCCCTTCGTAAAGACCCAGTACTTC.

V gene TRBV9 combines with J gene TRBJ2-5; perhaps TRBD2 as D (5 bases). With 4 bases removed from V and 4 bases from J, the gap between germline ends came to 8 bases. This CDR3 has 12 amino acids. Germline-derived CDR1 and CDR2 are SGDLS and YYNGEE. The CDR3 spells CASSRSGETQYF. In nucleotides, the CDR3 is TGTGCCAGCAGCAGGAGCGGAGAGACCCAGTACTTC. The whole variable domain, filled in from reference TRBV9 and TRBJ2-5, reads DSGVTQTPKHLITATGQRVTLRCSPRSGDLSVYWYQQSLDQGLQFLIQYYNGEERAKGNILERFSAQQFPDLHSELNLSSLELGDSALYFCASSRSGETQYFGPGTRLLVL.

This clone was picked up a small number of times. The gene calls are TRBV27 and TRBJ1-5; D is perhaps TRBD1 (6 bases). The CDR3 has 15 amino acids. CDR1 MNHEY and CDR2 SMNVEV come from the germline V gene (reference sequence). The V end was cut by 2 bases, the J end by 1 base, with 9 bases between. This CDR3 reads CASSLNRESNQPQHF. CDR3 nucleotides: TGTGCCAGCAGTTTAAACAGGGAAAGCAATCAGCCCCAGCATTTT.

The V and J genes are TRBV7-2 and TRBJ2-3; possibly TRBD1 for D (5 bases). The CDR3 contains 14 residues. Germline CDR1 reads SGHTA; CDR2 reads FQGNSA. V lost 6 bases and J lost 2, with 12 bases in between. In DNA form, the CDR3 reads TGTGCCAGCAGACAACAGGCGAACACAGATACGCAGTATTTT. Its protein product is CASRQQANTDTQYF.

The genes are TRBV7-9 and TRBJ2-5, with 8 positions matching TRBD2. Germline V CDR1 and CDR2: SEHNR, FQNEAQ (reference sequence). The CDR3 has 14 amino acids. Trimming took 5 bases from V and 4 from J; bases not matched to a gene: 6. The CDR3 region is CASSPGLGGETQYF. The DNA for the CDR3 is TGTGCCAGCAGCCCGGGACTAGGGGGAGAGACCCAGTACTTC.

This sequence joins TRBV6-2 or TRBV6-3 and TRBJ2-7; weak D call: TRBD1 (5 bases). CDR1 is MNHEY, CDR2 SVGEGT, per germline. The CDR3 runs 15 residues. V was cut by 4 bases and J by 3 bases, with 16 bases left in between. The CDR3 sequence: CASSLPQGMYYEQYF. The CDR3 region has the DNA TGTGCCAGCAGTTTACCCCAGGGAATGTACTACGAGCAGTACTTC.

This sequence joins TRBV2 and TRBJ1-3; D is unresolved. Germline CDR1 SNHLY, CDR2 FYNNEI. V dropped 2 bases and J dropped 2 bases, with 10 bases sitting between them. This CDR3 has 15 residues. Here the CDR3 DNA reads TGTGCCAGCAGTGAAACGAGAGAAACTGGAAACACCATATATTTT. Encoded protein: CASSETRETGNTIYF. Full variable domain (rest looked up from reference TRBV2 and TRBJ1-3): EPEVTQTPSHQVTQMGQEVILRCVPISNHLYFYWYRQILGQKVEFLVSFYNNEISEKSEIFDDQFSVERPDGSNFTLKIRSTKLEDSAMYFCASSETRETGNTIYFGEGSWLTVV.

This chain connects TRBV6-1 to TRBJ1-6; D is unclear. Trimming cost V 3 bases and J 2 bases, with 5 bases left between them. The CDR3 consists of 14 residues. The germline V gene has CDR1 MNHNS and CDR2 SASEGT. The CDR3 DNA sequence: TGTGCCAGCAGTGAGGCAGCCTATAATTCACCCCTCCACTTT. Its translation is CASSEAAYNSPLHF.

This chain links TRBV7-9 with TRBJ1-2, with 8 bases matching TRBD1. CDR1 and CDR2 from the germline V gene are SEHNR and FQNEAQ (reference sequence). The V segment lost 5 bases and the J segment 8 bases; nucleotides outside the gene matches: 13. The CDR3 consists of 15 residues. This CDR3 is CASSTLGAGGRGYTF. The CDR3 DNA reads as TGTGCCAGCAGCACCTTAGGGGCAGGGGGCAGAGGCTACACCTTC.

The chain uses TRBV7-2 and TRBJ1-1, with unresolved D. The V end lost 1 base, the J end lost 7 bases, and 10 bases lay between the germline ends. The germline V gene has CDR1 SGHTA and CDR2 FQGNSA. The CDR3 length is 13 residues. The CDR3 reads CASSLVAGHEAFF. The CDR3 bases are TGTGCCAGCAGCTTAGTGGCAGGCCATGAAGCTTTCTTT. The full variable domain, its missing parts supplied by reference TRBV7-2 and TRBJ1-1, is GAGVSQSPSNKVTEKGKDVELRCDPISGHTALYWYRQSLGQGLEFLIYFQGNSAPDKSGLPSDRFSAERTGGSVSTLTIQRTQQEDSAVYLCASSLVAGHEAFFGQGTRLTVV.

CDR3 nucleotide sequence: TGTGCCACCAGTGATTTCTCCGGTGGCTACACCTTC. Translation gives CATSDFSGGYTF. The chain recombines TRBV24-1 with TRBJ1-2; no clear D. CDR3 length equals 12 residues. Trimming pared 1 base from V and 7 bases from J, leaving 6 bases between. Germline lookup yields CDR1 KGHDR and CDR2 SFDVKD.

The chain recombines TRBV27 with TRBJ2-1; 8 bases map to TRBD2. Germline loops: CDR1 MNHEY, CDR2 SMNVEV (reference sequence). The CDR3 runs 13 residues. V lost 6 bases and J lost 9; bases outside the gene matches: 7. The CDR3 sequence: CASSRSGGGEQFF. The CDR3 region has the DNA TGTGCCAGCAGCCGCTCCGGGGGGGGTGAGCAGTTCTTC.

The J gene is TRBJ1-2, the V gene TRBV11-2; D is undetermined. In germline, CDR1 is SGHAT, CDR2 FQNNGV. V lost 2 bases, J lost 6 bases, and 13 bases lay in between. The CDR3 runs 14 residues. CDR3 nucleotides: TGTGCCAGCAGCTTAACGAGATCAAGCGATGGCTACACCTTC. Translating gives CASSLTRSSDGYTF.

The chain has TRBV11-3 and TRBJ2-3; TRBD2 matches at 9 bases. CDR1 is SGHNT and CDR2 is YENEEA in the germline V gene. V shed 9 bases and J 0 bases; nucleotides not matched to a gene: 4. The CDR3 length is 14 residues. The CDR3 DNA follows: TGTGCCAGTCTAGCGGGGAGGAGCACAGATACGCAGTATTTT. Translating gives CASLAGRSTDTQYF. Drawing the rest from reference TRBV11-3 and TRBJ2-3, the complete variable domain is EAGVVQSPRYKIIEKKQPVAFWCNPISGHNTLYWYLQNLGQGPELLIRYENEEAVDDSQLPKDRFSAERLKGVDSTLKIQPAELGDSAVYLCASLAGRSTDTQYFGPGTRLTVL.

The DNA of the CDR3 is TGTGCCAGCAGTAAGAGGGACAGGGGGCTAGAGACCCAGTACTTC. It codes for CASSKRDRGLETQYF. The chain uses TRBV6-6 and TRBJ2-5; the match to TRBD1 covers 12 bases. After removal of 5 bases from V and 4 bases from J, the junction contained 5 bases not matched to a gene. Germline CDR1 MNHNY, CDR2 SVGAGI (reference sequence). This CDR3 has 15 residues.

The chain recombines TRBV6-5 with TRBJ2-7, with D tentatively TRBD1 (6 bases). CDR1 MNHEY and CDR2 SVGAGI come from the germline V gene. Trimming shortened V by 7 bases and J by 2 bases, and 15 bases separated the two germline ends. This CDR3 contains 14 residues. The CDR3 region is CASTSSGQAYEQYF. The DNA for the CDR3 is TGTGCCAGCACCTCCTCGGGACAAGCCTACGAGCAGTACTTC.

This clone was observed once. The V call is TRBV6-4, the J call TRBJ2-3; 11 bases are a match to TRBD2. With 5 bases clipped from V and 5 bases from J, the junction kept 6 bases outside the gene matches. This CDR3 has 15 amino acids. In germline, CDR1 is MRHNA, CDR2 SNTAGT. CDR3 nucleotides: TGTGCCAGCAGTTTCACTAGCGGGGGATTAGATACGCAGTATTTT. Translation gives CASSFTSGGLDTQYF.

In its sample, this clone was seen a few times. The chain combines TRBV29-1 with TRBJ1-2; TRBD1 aligns across 11 bases. Germline CDR1 is SQVTM and CDR2 is ANQGSEA. V lost 6 bases to trimming and J lost 8 bases; unmatched junction nucleotides: 5. The CDR3 runs to 12 residues. As DNA, the CDR3 is TGCAGCGTCGGACAGGGGGCTCACGGCTACACCTTC. It encodes CSVGQGAHGYTF.

The chain uses TRBV19 and TRBJ1-2; D is undetermined. Deletions cut 5 bases from V and 3 bases from J, with 10 bases between. Germline CDR1 LNHDA, CDR2 SQIVND (reference sequence). The length of the CDR3 is 13 residues. The CDR3, as DNA: TGTGCCAGTAGTCTCGAGGTTTACTATGGCTACACCTTC. Its translation: CASSLEVYYGYTF.